The clone carrying this TCR beta chain was picked up a small number of times. The antigen is undetermined. Preparation of TCR beta libraries was done by quantitative 5'-RACE with molecular barcodes. One entry per CDR3 protein results from TCRdb running MiXCR on the 5' RACE reads. The sample contains about 340,000 distinct CDR3 sequences, about 14% of which appear only once. This sample was taken from a study of CD8 T cells in ankylosing spondylitis. Broader study findings: Disease-linked clones, CD8+, were relatively rare in peripheral blood.

The specimen sequenced was blood, either unsorted or a sorted T cell fraction (not recorded which). The TCR comes from a male donor with ankylosing spondylitis or in good health (not recorded which).

The CDR3 nucleotides are TGTGCCAGCAGCCTCTCAGGGGCCTTCTCCTACAATGAGCAGTTCTTC. It yields the protein CASSLSGAFSYNEQFF. V gene TRBV11-2 combines with J gene TRBJ2-1, with D possibly matching TRBD1 (6 bases). From germline, CDR1 is SGHAT and CDR2 FQNNGV. V lost 5 bases and J 0 bases, leaving 14 bases between the germline ends. CDR3 length: 16 residues.